This T cell receptor beta chain appears in the sequencing data of a study of T cells expressing NK-cell markers. Study as a whole: Sequenced donors, eight in total, included seven who were HCMV-seropositive and one who was seronegative.

Reanalyzing the 5' RACE reads, TCRdb keeps one entry per CDR3 protein, without DNA. The sample holds roughly 450,000 distinct CDR3 sequences. The sequence was collected from a woman aged 45 to 65 in good health. The sequenced sample was blood T cells: a sorted CD56 or NKG2C T cell subset, CD4+ or CD8+ T cells, or bulk PBMC T cells (not recorded which).

CDR3 region: CASSLFQGVRNYGYTF. V is TRBV5-6 and J is TRBJ1-2; there is no DNA to check the TCRdb D call of TRBD1. This CDR3 comprises 16 residues. Germline V CDR1 and CDR2: SGHDT, YYEEEE.